The following is a T cell receptor (beta chain) sequence with its context. The sample belongs to a study of blood T cell repertoires in COVID-19. Across the study: In each case, the material was cDNA or gDNA derived from T cells, B-cell-depleted T cells, or PBMCs.

Self-reported history from a screening survey and questionnaire set each donor's cohort. Authors' methods: Scientists estimated how many nucleated cells there were by amplifying reference gene primers. Profiled with immunoSEQ multiplex PCR; TCRdb holds only in-frame clones, not every one. The V and J calls and clone size come from that table; D and trimming were worked out from the DNA. Among around 500,000 clones listed, 70% to 90% were seen once. CDR1 LNHDA and CDR2 SQIVND come from the germline V gene (reference sequence). V lost 3 bases, J lost 2 bases, and 9 bases stayed unmatched. CDR3 length: 17 residues.

The J gene is TRBJ2-2, the V gene TRBV19; 7 bases line up with TRBD2. The sample taken for sequencing was PBMCs or T cells enriched from blood (not recorded which). This TCR was recovered from a woman between 35 and 50 years old who had recovered from COVID-19. The CDR3 protein is CASSIGIGRTNTGELFF. CDR3 bases: TGTGCCAGTAGTATCGGGATCGGGAGGACCAACACCGGGGAGCTGTTTTTT.